This TCR beta chain was sequenced during a study of OX40 agonist ivuxolimab in advanced cancers. Study-wide results and limits: Low normalized T-cell clonal expansion was additionally recorded for some nonresponders. Relative to CD4+ cells, CD8+ T cells on average had more expanded clones.

CDR1 and CDR2 from the germline V gene are SGHTA and FQGNSA. This CDR3 spans 14 amino acids. Trimming left V 5 bases short and J 4 bases short, with 14 bases between. As concerns this clone: The antigen remains undetermined.

Here immunoSEQ multiplex PCR was the method, and the copy in TCRdb shows in-frame clones only, minus some. The top ten hold around 0.7% of the sample, which has some 80,000 clones, more than 90% seen once. Baseline, cycle 4 day 1, and cycle 7 day 1 were the blood sampling points. The input for sequencing was CD4+ or CD8+ T cells sorted from blood, taken in a trial of the OX40 agonist ivuxolimab. The clonotype comes from an adult with an advanced solid tumor such as melanoma, head and neck, liver or kidney cancer. This chain connects TRBV7-2 to TRBJ1-2; D might be TRBD1 (5 bases). CDR3 DNA sequence: TGTGCCAGCAGCCGAGAGCAGGGTTCCTATGGCTACACCTTC. Translation: CASSREQGSYGYTF.